The 32 T cell receptor beta chains below all came from one sample that was sequenced in a study of CD8 T cells in ankylosing spondylitis. A single record per CDR3 protein comes from TCRdb applying MiXCR to the 5' RACE reads. There are hundreds of thousands of distinct CDR3 sequences in the sample; over 30% occur only once, and around 4.4% lies in the top ten. Sequencing was done on a sample of blood, either unsorted or a sorted T cell fraction (not recorded which). The receptors originated from a male donor with ankylosing spondylitis or in good health (not recorded which).

This rearrangement joins TRBV6-5 to TRBJ2-7; perhaps D is TRBD1 or TRBD2 (5 bases each). This CDR3 has 17 amino acids. Germline V gives CDR1 MNHEY, CDR2 SVGAGI. V dropped 0 bases and J dropped 0 bases, with 15 bases sitting between them. This chain's CDR3 is CASSYSRGRGHSYEQYF. In nucleotides, the CDR3 is TGTGCCAGCAGTTACTCGAGGGGACGGGGTCACTCCTACGAGCAGTACTTC.

This clonotype occurred a few times. This rearrangement joins TRBV12-3 or TRBV12-4 to TRBJ1-2, with TRBD1 matching 7 bases. The CDR3 loop spans 12 amino acids. The V and J ends lost 8 bases and 7 bases, in that order; junction bases with no gene match: 7. The CDR3 loop reads CASSWGQFGYTF. For the CDR3, the DNA is TGTGCCAGCTCCTGGGGACAGTTTGGCTACACCTTC.

This chain links TRBV20-1 with TRBJ2-7, with unresolved D. The CDR3 is made up of 13 amino acids. CDR1 and CDR2 (germline): DFQATT, SNEGSKA (reference sequence). V shed 0 bases and J shed 0 bases, with 6 bases lying between them. The CDR3 bases are TGCAGTGCTAGAGATCCTGTCTCCTACGAGCAGTACTTC. Its protein is CSARDPVSYEQYF.

The chain uses TRBV10-3 and TRBJ2-7; either TRBD1 or TRBD2 may fit D (5 bases each). Trimming shortened V by 2 bases and J by 5 bases, and 16 bases separated the two germline ends. The CDR3 has 15 residues. Germline CDR1 ENHRY, CDR2 SYGVKD. This CDR3 is CAISELLGESHEQYF. Written as DNA, the CDR3 is TGTGCCATCAGTGAGCTTCTGGGGGAGTCCCACGAGCAGTACTTC.

V is TRBV25-1 and J is TRBJ1-6, with 7 bases identical to TRBD1. The CDR3 covers 13 residues. V trimming: 10 bases; J trimming: 2 bases; junction bases outside the gene matches: 2. CDR1 is MGHDK, CDR2 SYGVNS, per germline. CDR3 nucleotides: TGTGCCACCGGGACAGCCTATAATTCACCCCTCCACTTT. This encodes CATGTAYNSPLHF.

This clonotype has a handful of counts. The CDR3 nucleotides read TGTGCCAGCAGGGAGCGGACAGGCCCTAATCAGCCCCAGCATTTT. It codes for CASRERTGPNQPQHF. The rearrangement uses TRBV6-1 and TRBJ1-5, with TRBD1 matching 7 bases. CDR1 and CDR2 (germline): MNHNS, SASEGT. The CDR3 extends over 15 amino acids. V shed 6 bases and J 4 bases; nucleotides not matched to a gene: 9.

CDR3 protein: CASSYVPWEANYGYTF. As DNA, the CDR3 is TGTGCCAGCAGTTACGTCCCCTGGGAAGCTAACTATGGCTACACCTTC. The V call is TRBV6-5, the J call TRBJ1-2, with D hard to call. The germline V gene has CDR1 MNHEY and CDR2 SVGAGI. V was shortened by 2 bases and J by 0 bases, with 13 bases between the two germline ends. This CDR3 is built from 16 residues.

The V gene is TRBV15, the J gene TRBJ1-5, with a possible D match to TRBD1 (6 bases). Germline assignment: CDR1 LNHNV and CDR2 YYDKDF (reference sequence). The CDR3 is made up of 15 amino acids. Between the trimmed V and J ends, which lost 5 bases and 6 bases, there was a span of 17 bases. The CDR3 spells CATSFRGGAPQPQHF. CDR3 DNA: TGTGCCACCAGCTTCAGGGGTGGGGCCCCTCAGCCCCAGCATTTT.

This clonotype was counted between two and nine times. This chain uses TRBV4-1 with TRBJ2-1, with 7 bases fitting TRBD2. Trimming at V came to 1 base and at J to 9 bases, leaving 9 bases not matched to a gene. Germline V lookup: CDR1 MGHRA, CDR2 YSYEKL. This CDR3 comprises 15 residues. In DNA, the CDR3 is TGCGCCAGCAGCCAAGGGCGGGGGAACTACGGTGAGCAGTTCTTC. Translated, it gives CASSQGRGNYGEQFF.

J is TRBJ2-1 and V is TRBV15; D not resolved. In germline, CDR1 is LNHNV, CDR2 YYDKDF (reference sequence). V lost 1 base to trimming and J lost 2 bases, with 6 bases between them. This CDR3 region has 14 residues. The CDR3 DNA is TGTGCCACCAGCAGAGGGACGGCCTACAATGAGCAGTTCTTC. Protein sequence: CATSRGTAYNEQFF. The full variable domain, completed using reference TRBV15 and TRBJ2-1, is DAMVIQNPRYQVTQFGKPVTLSCSQTLNHNVMYWYQQKSSQAPKLLFHYYDKDFNNEADTPDNFQSRRPNTSFCFLDIRSPGLGDTAMYLCATSRGTAYNEQFFGPGTRLTVL.

This chain links TRBV24-1 with TRBJ2-1, with D possibly being TRBD1 or TRBD2 (6 bases each). The germline V gene encodes CDR1 KGHDR and CDR2 SFDVKD. The CDR3 totals 17 residues. V dropped 5 bases and J dropped 8 bases, with 24 bases sitting between them. The CDR3 nucleotides read TGTGCCACCAGTGGCCCCACGCGAAACGGGGGCTTAGATGAGCAGTTCTTC. Protein: CATSGPTRNGGLDEQFF.

Points on this clonotype: Since a much larger clone is just one base distant, this may be a read error. V gene TRBV20-1 combines with J gene TRBJ2-7; TRBD2 matches at 7 bases. The CDR3 runs to 14 residues. The germline CDR1 and CDR2 sequences are DFQATT and SNEGSKA (reference sequence). V shed 5 bases, J shed 0 bases, and the junction held 7 bases outside the gene matches. The CDR3 sequence is CSAHREAVSYEQYF. The CDR3 DNA reads as TGCAGTGCTCATCGGGAGGCTGTCTCCTACGAGCAGTACTTC.

This clonotype was found a few times. This chain joins TRBV20-1 and TRBJ2-1; 8 positions match TRBD2. Germline CDR1 reads DFQATT; CDR2 reads SNEGSKA (reference sequence). V lost 6 bases to trimming and J lost 0 bases; unmatched junction nucleotides: 1. There are 13 residues in the CDR3. The DNA of the CDR3 is TGCAGTGCCGCGGGGGGCTCCTACAATGAGCAGTTCTTC. As protein: CSAAGGSYNEQFF.

The rearrangement joins TRBV10-3 to TRBJ2-7, with D perhaps TRBD2 (5 bases). The CDR3 covers 13 residues. Germline V gene lookup returns CDR1 ENHRY and CDR2 SYGVKD. The V gene lost 2 bases and the J gene lost 4 bases, with 9 bases spanning the gap. In DNA form, the CDR3 reads TGTGCCATCAGTGAGAGAGCGGAATACGAGCAGTACTTC. Its protein is CAISERAEYEQYF.

This clonotype was detected a few times. V is TRBV20-1 and J is TRBJ1-2; D not certain. CDR1 and CDR2 from the germline V gene are DFQATT and SNEGSKA (reference sequence). The CDR3 has 15 amino acids. V was clipped by 3 bases and J by 4 bases, with 18 bases between them. CDR3 sequence reads: CSAREVRPKSYGYTF. The CDR3 bases are TGCAGTGCTAGGGAGGTCCGACCTAAAAGCTATGGCTACACCTTC.

The chain combines TRBV9 with TRBJ2-1; weak D call: TRBD2 (5 bases). Per germline, CDR1 SGDLS and CDR2 YYNGEE. Trimming shortened V by 1 base and J by 10 bases, and 18 bases separated the two germline ends. This CDR3 contains 15 residues. CDR3 sequence reads: CASSVTGGRPSEQFF. The CDR3 nucleotides are TGTGCCAGCAGCGTAACCGGAGGTAGACCGTCCGAGCAGTTCTTC.

This clonotype was detected many times. CDR3 in amino acids: CSVEDPENTEAFF. CDR3 in DNA: TGCAGCGTTGAAGATCCGGAGAACACTGAAGCTTTCTTT. This chain joins TRBV29-1 and TRBJ1-1; D not certain. The CDR3 extends over 13 amino acids. The germline V and J ends were trimmed by 0 bases and 1 base, with 6 bases remaining between them. Germline V gene lookup returns CDR1 SQVTM and CDR2 ANQGSEA.

A few counts support this clonotype. The chain is built from TRBV28 and TRBJ1-2; D gene unclear. V was shortened by 6 bases and J by 8 bases, with 19 bases between the two germline ends. CDR1 MDHEN and CDR2 SYDVKM come from the germline V gene. This CDR3 contains 14 residues. CDR3 protein: CASSPSHLVYGYTF. The CDR3 bases are TGTGCCAGCAGCCCCTCGCACCTCGTCTACGGCTACACCTTC.

This clonotype was detected a few times. This rearrangement joins TRBV15 to TRBJ2-7, with D possibly being TRBD1 (6 bases). Trimming left V 3 bases short and J 4 bases short, with 16 bases between. In germline, CDR1 is LNHNV, CDR2 YYDKDF (reference sequence). The CDR3 extends over 15 amino acids. The CDR3 here is CATSSETGAVYEQYF. The CDR3 bases are TGTGCCACCAGCAGCGAGACAGGTGCTGTTTACGAGCAGTACTTC.

This clonotype was seen at least ten times. This rearrangement joins TRBV20-1 to TRBJ1-6, with D perhaps matching TRBD1 (5 bases). There are 16 residues in the CDR3. Germline V CDR1 and CDR2: DFQATT, SNEGSKA (reference sequence). The V gene lost 3 bases and the J gene lost 5 bases, with 17 bases spanning the gap. The CDR3 DNA reads as TGCAGTGCTAGGGACGATCCGGGACGAGATAATTCACCCCTCCACTTT. Its protein product is CSARDDPGRDNSPLHF.

In its sample, this clonotype was seen a few times. This sequence joins TRBV12-3 or TRBV12-4 and TRBJ2-3; D is ambiguous. Trimming left V 2 bases short and J 2 bases short, with 8 bases between. CDR3 length equals 14 residues. The CDR3 sequence is CASSLRRNTDTQYF. CDR3 DNA sequence: TGTGCCAGCAGTTTAAGACGGAACACAGATACGCAGTATTTT.

This clonotype was picked up a small number of times. This chain joins TRBV20-1 and TRBJ1-2, with no clear D. This CDR3 is built from 12 residues. Germline V lookup: CDR1 DFQATT, CDR2 SNEGSKA (reference sequence). Trimming shortened V by 3 bases and J by 3 bases, and 8 bases separated the two germline ends. CDR3 sequence: CSASSGDYGYTF. The CDR3 region has the DNA TGCAGTGCTAGTTCGGGTGACTATGGCTACACCTTC.

The sample holds a few counts of this clonotype. This chain uses TRBV12-3 or TRBV12-4 with TRBJ1-4, with D possibly matching TRBD1 (5 bases). The CDR3 is 16 residues long. V shed 6 bases and J shed 4 bases, with 18 bases lying between them. The DNA of the CDR3 is TGTGCCAGCAGCTCCGGACGCAGCGGGGGTAATGAAAAACTGTTTTTT. Protein: CASSSGRSGGNEKLFF.

The chain has TRBV6-5 and TRBJ1-6; a weak D match, TRBD1 (5 bases). Germline assignment: CDR1 MNHEY and CDR2 SVGAGI. This CDR3 has 15 amino acids. V lost 0 bases, J lost 7 bases, and 10 bases lay in between. CDR3 nucleotide sequence: TGTGCCAGCAGTTACTCATCGGGGCGGAATTCACCCCTCCACTTT. Translated, it gives CASSYSSGRNSPLHF.

In its sample, this clonotype was seen many times. J is TRBJ2-6 and V is TRBV12-3 or TRBV12-4; D gene unclear. The CDR3 is 13 amino acids. The V end was cut by 3 bases, the J end by 0 bases, with 0 bases between. In DNA form, the CDR3 reads TGTGCCAGCAGTTTCTCTGGGGCCAACGTCCTGACTTTC. This translates into CASSFSGANVLTF.

The chain couples TRBV6-4 to TRBJ1-5; D unresolved. V lost 2 bases and J 8 bases, leaving 4 bases between the germline ends. CDR1 MRHNA and CDR2 SNTAGT come from the germline V gene. The CDR3 runs to 11 residues. The CDR3 coding sequence is TGTGCCAGCAGTGACCCTAAGCCCCAGCATTTT. Its translation: CASSDPKPQHF.

This clonotype showed up just a few times. The chain employs TRBV20-1 and TRBJ2-1; D may match TRBD1 or TRBD2 (5 bases each). The germline V gene has CDR1 DFQATT and CDR2 SNEGSKA (reference sequence). The CDR3 sequence is 13 residues long. The CDR3 region is CSTTPGRKNEQFF. CDR3 nucleotides: TGCAGCACCACCCCGGGACGGAAAAATGAGCAGTTCTTC.

This chain uses TRBV12-3 or TRBV12-4 with TRBJ2-1, with D perhaps being TRBD1 or TRBD2 (5 bases each). The CDR3 totals 14 residues. The ends were cut back, 5 bases at V and 6 bases at J, with 14 bases in the middle. The CDR3 nucleotides read TGTGCCAGCAGTCTTGGGACCATTTTCAATGAGCAGTTCTTC. It specifies CASSLGTIFNEQFF.

This clonotype was counted only a few times. This chain connects TRBV20-1 to TRBJ1-1, with D perhaps matching TRBD1 (5 bases). V was trimmed by 6 bases and J by 9 bases, leaving 17 bases between them. The CDR3 has 12 residues. Germline V CDR1 and CDR2: DFQATT, SNEGSKA (reference sequence). The CDR3 region is CSANSWGGQAFF. DNA for the CDR3: TGCAGTGCGAACTCCTGGGGCGGCCAAGCTTTCTTT.

The V gene is TRBV4-1, the J gene TRBJ2-7; the D is unclear. CDR3 size: 15 residues. Germline V gene lookup returns CDR1 MGHRA and CDR2 YSYEKL. Trimming left V 4 bases short and J 6 bases short, with 19 bases between. DNA for the CDR3: TGCGCCAGCAGCCCCGACCGAAACTTGGCCTCCGAGCAGTACTTC. Amino acid sequence: CASSPDRNLASEQYF.

This clonotype was detected a few times. The chain recombines TRBV20-1 with TRBJ2-3; unclear D gene. Trimming pared 3 bases from V and 2 bases from J, leaving 12 bases between. In germline, CDR1 is DFQATT, CDR2 SNEGSKA (reference sequence). The CDR3 is made up of 14 amino acids. CDR3 sequence (DNA): TGCAGTGCTAGTTCCCCCTCTCCCACAGATACGCAGTATTTT. It codes for CSASSPSPTDTQYF.

V and J are TRBV20-1 and TRBJ2-7; weak D call: TRBD2 (5 bases). Germline V CDR1 and CDR2: DFQATT, SNEGSKA (reference sequence). V lost 1 base, J lost 3 bases, and 10 bases lay in between. The CDR3 contains 13 residues. CDR3 residues: CSARVLAGYEQYF. The CDR3 DNA is TGCAGTGCTAGAGTTCTAGCTGGCTACGAGCAGTACTTC.